These T cell receptor beta chains were read from a single sample in a study of regulatory T cells in long-lasting Graves disease. One entry per CDR3 protein, called by TCRdb with MiXCR from the multiplex PCR reads. The sample lists fewer than 600,000 distinct CDR3 sequences, about 20% occurring once. The sequencing used peripheral blood mononuclear cells (PBMCs), collected when the disease was refractory, from a patient treated with antithyroid drugs. These TCRs come from a female donor with Graves disease. The CDR3 runs from the conserved cysteine through the conserved F or W. A D gene is named only where the DNA matches it firmly. Where a row states a size, it is once, few, many or the class of an expanded clone; other rows omit it.

clone_size: few; d_call: NA; j_call: TRBJ2-3; v_call: TRBV27; cdr3_aa: CASSSWTEGHGGTQYF; cdr3_nt: TGTGCCAGCAGTTCCTGGACAGAGGGTCATGGGGGTACGCAGTATTTT
clone_size: NA; d_call: NA; j_call: TRBJ2-1; v_call: TRBV7-2; cdr3_aa: CASSPYRPGRTNNEQFF; cdr3_nt: TGTGCCAGCAGCCCGTACCGACCGGGACGGACTAATAATGAGCAGTTCTTC
clone_size: NA; d_call: NA; j_call: TRBJ1-1; v_call: TRBV30; cdr3_aa: CAWSARSRPGNTEAFF; cdr3_nt: TGTGCCTGGAGCGCACGGAGCAGGCCTGGGAACACTGAAGCTTTCTTT
clone_size: few; d_call: TRBD1; j_call: TRBJ2-7; v_call: TRBV20-1; cdr3_aa: CSATDRDEQYF; cdr3_nt: TGCAGTGCTACTGACAGGGACGAGCAGTACTTC
clone_size: NA; d_call: NA; j_call: TRBJ2-7; v_call: TRBV6-2/TRBV6-3; cdr3_aa: CASSPLDGYEQYF; cdr3_nt: TGTGCCAGCAGCCCCCTCGATGGATACGAGCAGTACTTC
clone_size: once; d_call: NA; j_call: TRBJ1-5; v_call: TRBV6-2/TRBV6-3; cdr3_aa: CASSYDSPRQPQHF; cdr3_nt: TGTGCCAGCAGTTATGACAGCCCCAGGCAGCCCCAGCATTTT
clone_size: many; d_call: NA; j_call: TRBJ1-2; v_call: TRBV6-1; cdr3_aa: CASSPRAGTNYGYTF; cdr3_nt: TGTGCCAGCAGCCCCCGGGCAGGGACTAACTATGGCTACACCTTC
clone_size: many; d_call: TRBD1; j_call: TRBJ2-7; v_call: TRBV6-1; cdr3_aa: CASLDRSSYEQYF; cdr3_nt: TGTGCCAGCCTGGACAGGAGCTCCTACGAGCAGTACTTC
clone_size: many; d_call: TRBD1; j_call: TRBJ1-1; v_call: TRBV28; cdr3_aa: CASSWAPGTGAGEAFF; cdr3_nt: TGTGCCAGCAGTTGGGCACCGGGGACAGGGGCAGGGGAAGCTTTCTTT
clone_size: NA; d_call: NA; j_call: TRBJ2-7; v_call: TRBV6-2/TRBV6-3; cdr3_aa: CASRDTTGSIEQYF; cdr3_nt: TGTGCCAGCAGGGATACCACCGGGTCGATCGAGCAGTACTTC
clone_size: many; d_call: TRBD1; j_call: TRBJ2-5; v_call: TRBV28; cdr3_aa: CASSRRDRRETQYF; cdr3_nt: TGTGCCAGCAGTCGGCGGGACAGGCGAGAGACCCAGTACTTC
clone_size: few; d_call: TRBD1; j_call: TRBJ1-1; v_call: TRBV18; cdr3_aa: CASSWTGEMNTEAFF; cdr3_nt: TGTGCCAGCTCATGGACAGGCGAGATGAACACTGAAGCTTTCTTT
clone_size: many; d_call: NA; j_call: TRBJ1-1; v_call: TRBV6-5; cdr3_aa: CASSYDRAANTEAFF; cdr3_nt: TGTGCCAGCAGTTACGACCGGGCAGCTAACACTGAAGCTTTCTTT
clone_size: few; d_call: NA; j_call: TRBJ2-3; v_call: TRBV11-1; cdr3_aa: CASSLGAKNKNTQYF; cdr3_nt: TGTGCCAGCAGCTTAGGGGCCAAAAACAAAAATACGCAGTATTTT
clone_size: many; d_call: NA; j_call: TRBJ2-2; v_call: TRBV2; cdr3_aa: CASSPLQNTGELFF; cdr3_nt: TGTGCCAGCAGCCCCTTACAGAACACCGGGGAGCTGTTTTTT